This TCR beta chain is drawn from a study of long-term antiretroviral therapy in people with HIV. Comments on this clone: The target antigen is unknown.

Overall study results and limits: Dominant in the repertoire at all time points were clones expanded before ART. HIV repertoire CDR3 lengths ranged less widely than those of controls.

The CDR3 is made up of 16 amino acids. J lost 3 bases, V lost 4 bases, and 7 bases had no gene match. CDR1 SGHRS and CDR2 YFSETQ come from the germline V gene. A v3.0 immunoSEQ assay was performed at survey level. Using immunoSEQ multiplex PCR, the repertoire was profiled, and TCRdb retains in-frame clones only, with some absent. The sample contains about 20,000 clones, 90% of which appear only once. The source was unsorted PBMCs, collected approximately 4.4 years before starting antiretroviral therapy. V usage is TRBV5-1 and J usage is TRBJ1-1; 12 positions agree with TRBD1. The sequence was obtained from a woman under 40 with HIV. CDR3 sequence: CASSTGTGGVYTEAFF. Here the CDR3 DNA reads TGCGCCAGCAGCACCGGGACAGGGGGCGTGTACACTGAAGCTTTCTTT.